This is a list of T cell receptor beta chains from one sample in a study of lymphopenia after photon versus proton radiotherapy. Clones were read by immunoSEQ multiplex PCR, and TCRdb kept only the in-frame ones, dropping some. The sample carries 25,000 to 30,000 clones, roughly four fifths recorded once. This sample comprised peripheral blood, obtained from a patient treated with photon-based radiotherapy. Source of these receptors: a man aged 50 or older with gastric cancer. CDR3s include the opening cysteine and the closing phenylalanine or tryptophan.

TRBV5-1 CASSLEEGRPEAFF
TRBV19 CASSTLGPYGWTQYF
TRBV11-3 CASSLAMADTQYF
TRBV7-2 CASSFRTEAFF
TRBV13 CASSPTGGDYGYTF
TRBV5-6 CASSLVTAGGQETQYF
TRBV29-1 CSAESRHLMNTEAFF
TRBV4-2 CASSQLRTDTQYF
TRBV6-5 CASSLSSGGAYGELFF
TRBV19 CASSWGNTEAFF
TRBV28 CASRPGQLEAFF
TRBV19 CASSIIGANYGYTF
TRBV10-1 CASSAGVRNSPLHF
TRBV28 CASSSPQATQYF
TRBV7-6 CASSLRGGKLFF
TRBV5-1 CASSFRGFNTEAFF
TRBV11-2 CASSPGTSGGRETQYF
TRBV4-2 CASSQDGSSTDTQYF
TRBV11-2 CASSLGGVSGNTIYF
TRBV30 CAWSVLGLSGSPLHF
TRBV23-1 CALGGQYF
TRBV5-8 CASSLAPVPSGANVLTF
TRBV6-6 CATAQGGVNEQFF
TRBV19 CASSSPDRPNTGELFF
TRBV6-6 CASSRQGYEKLFF
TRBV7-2 CASSWSSGSNTGELFF
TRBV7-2 CASSPPGRGEETQYF
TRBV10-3 CASSYSISATETEAFF
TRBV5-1 CASSLLAGEETQYF
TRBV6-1 CASSEVLADYEQYF
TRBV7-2 CASSSRTGTRYTEAFF
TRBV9 CASSAEGRSLDTQYF
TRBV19 CASSPDRGGTDTQYF
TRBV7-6 CASSLLRGSFYEQYF
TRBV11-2 CASSLFPRNYGYTF
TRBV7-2 CASSLYDEQYF